Listed here are 13 T cell receptor beta chains from one sample, sequenced in a study of beta chain features in type 1 diabetes. Study observations and caveats: TCRB CDR3s were moderately but significantly shorter in Type 1 diabetes patients in all four CD4+ subsets.

These TCRs' antigens remain unknown. Sequenced material consisted of expressed TCRB transcripts (all of the isolated RNA was reverse transcribed). Produced via immunoSEQ multiplex PCR; TCRdb's table is partial and in-frame only. The sample yields around 56,000 clones, roughly 52% seen once. The specimen sequenced was Tregs from blood. All receptors come from a woman aged 40 to 50 with type 1 diabetes.

The chain employs TRBV5-1 and TRBJ2-3; 8 nucleotides line up with TRBD2. V shed 0 bases, J shed 2 bases, and the junction held 8 bases outside the gene matches. This CDR3 comprises 17 residues. Germline V gene sequence: CDR1 SGHRS, CDR2 YFSETQ. In nucleotides, the CDR3 is TGCGCCAGCAGCTTGGCCGTAGCTAGCGGGTCCACAGATACGCAGTATTTT. Protein product: CASSLAVASGSTDTQYF.

The chain is built from TRBV20-1 and TRBJ2-7, with no clear D. This CDR3 is built from 10 residues. CDR1 DFQATT and CDR2 SNEGSKA come from the germline V gene (reference sequence). With 5 bases removed from V and 4 bases from J, the gap between germline ends came to 6 bases. The CDR3 nucleotides read TGCAGTGCTCTGGCTTACGAGCAGTACTTC. It translates to CSALAYEQYF.

This clone was recorded a few times. The V call is TRBV5-1, the J call TRBJ1-2, with TRBD1 identical over 12 bases. The length of the CDR3 is 15 residues. V gave up 3 bases and J gave up 4 bases; unmatched junction bases: 4. Germline loops: CDR1 SGHRS, CDR2 YFSETQ. The chain's CDR3 is CASSSTGQGAYGYTF. CDR3 in DNA: TGCGCCAGCAGCTCGACGGGACAGGGGGCCTATGGCTACACCTTC.

This clone was seen a single time. The gene calls are TRBV29-1 and TRBJ1-4, with 9 bases identical to TRBD1. Per the germline V gene, CDR1 is SQVTM and CDR2 is ANQGSEA. V trimming: 7 bases; J trimming: 8 bases; junction bases outside the gene matches: 8. The CDR3 runs 13 residues. This CDR3 reads CSARQGEGEKLFF. The CDR3 DNA reads as TGCAGCGCTAGACAGGGGGAGGGAGAAAAACTGTTTTTT.

V is TRBV7-3 and J is TRBJ2-1; 11 bases agree with TRBD2. In germline, CDR1 is SGHTA, CDR2 FQGTGA. The V and J ends lost 3 bases and 15 bases, in that order; junction bases with no gene match: 16. The CDR3 consists of 16 residues. DNA of the CDR3: TGTGCCAGCAGCTTGGACGGTACTAGCGGGGGCCTTCACCGGTTCTTC. This encodes CASSLDGTSGGLHRFF.

The chain employs TRBV2 and TRBJ2-3; D perhaps matches TRBD2 (7 bases). The CDR3 spans 15 residues. V lost 7 bases and J 5 bases, leaving 19 bases between the germline ends. CDR1 is SNHLY, CDR2 FYNNEI, per germline. CDR3 nucleotides: TGTGCCAGCAAAGCCTGGGGGGGGCGCCTAGATACGCAGTATTTT. This translates into CASKAWGGRLDTQYF.

In DNA, the CDR3 is TGTGCCAGTACCACAGACAGGGAAGGACAGCCCCAGCATTTT. Translating it yields CASTTDREGQPQHF. The chain recombines TRBV19 with TRBJ1-5, with 7 positions matching TRBD1. CDR3 length: 14 residues. Per the germline V gene, CDR1 is LNHDA and CDR2 is SQIVND (reference sequence). V lost 7 bases to trimming and J lost 7 bases; unmatched junction nucleotides: 10.

This clone was recorded only once. The V call is TRBV28, the J call TRBJ2-6; D might be TRBD1 (5 bases). The CDR3 has 14 amino acids. Germline V gene sequence: CDR1 MDHEN, CDR2 SYDVKM. With 5 bases removed from V and 4 bases from J, the gap between germline ends came to 9 bases. The CDR3: CASSQGGGANVLTF. The CDR3 coding sequence is TGTGCCAGCAGTCAGGGCGGCGGGGCCAACGTCCTGACTTTC.

The gene calls are TRBV6-6 and TRBJ1-4; no reliable D call. The CDR3 is made up of 12 amino acids. Germline loops: CDR1 MNHNY, CDR2 SVGAGI (reference sequence). Trimming removed 2 bases at V and 10 bases at J, with 8 bases between. CDR3: CASSYAEGKLFF. The CDR3 bases are TGTGCCAGCAGTTACGCGGAAGGAAAACTGTTTTTT.

This clone was observed a handful of times. V is TRBV6-5 and J is TRBJ1-2, with TRBD1 as a possible D gene (5 bases). Trimming removed 3 bases from V and 4 bases from J, with 9 bases in between. Germline-derived CDR1 and CDR2 are MNHEY and SVGAGI. CDR3 length: 13 amino acids. Here the CDR3 DNA reads TGTGCCAGCAGTTATCAGGGTGGCTATGGCTACACCTTC. The encoded protein is CASSYQGGYGYTF.

CDR3 sequence: CASSTGGGRGNTEAFF. CDR3 nucleotides: TGTGCCAGCAGCACTGGCGGAGGCAGGGGGAACACTGAAGCTTTCTTT. The chain has TRBV5-6 and TRBJ1-1; maybe TRBD1 (6 bases). The CDR3 runs to 16 residues. The V end lost 4 bases, the J end lost 1 base, and 17 bases lay between the germline ends. From germline, CDR1 is SGHDT and CDR2 YYEEEE.

This chain joins TRBV6-1 and TRBJ2-2; D perhaps matches TRBD1 (5 bases). This CDR3 has 14 amino acids. Germline V gene data show CDR1 as MNHNS and CDR2 as SASEGT. Trimming took off 7 bases at V and 6 bases at J, with 15 bases between the two ends. Written as DNA, the CDR3 is TGTGCCAGCAACAGGCAAGGGGTCTCCGGGGAGCTGTTTTTT. Encoded protein: CASNRQGVSGELFF.

The chain couples TRBV7-2 to TRBJ2-7; maybe TRBD2 (5 bases). V lost 0 bases, J lost 2 bases, and 11 bases lay in between. CDR3 length equals 15 residues. Germline assignment: CDR1 SGHTA and CDR2 FQGNSA. CDR3 DNA sequence: TGTGCCAGCAGCTTAGCCGGCAGTAGCGCCTACGAGCAGTACTTC. Translating it yields CASSLAGSSAYEQYF.